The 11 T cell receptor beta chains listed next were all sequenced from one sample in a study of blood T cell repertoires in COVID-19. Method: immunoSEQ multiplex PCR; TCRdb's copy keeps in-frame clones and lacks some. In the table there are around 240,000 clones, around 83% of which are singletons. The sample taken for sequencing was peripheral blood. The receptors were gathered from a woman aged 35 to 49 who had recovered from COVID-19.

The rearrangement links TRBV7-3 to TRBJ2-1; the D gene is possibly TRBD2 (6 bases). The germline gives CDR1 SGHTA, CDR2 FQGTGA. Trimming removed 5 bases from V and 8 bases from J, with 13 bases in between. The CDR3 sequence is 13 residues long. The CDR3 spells CASSRDFGDEQFF. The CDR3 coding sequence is TGTGCCAGCAGCAGGGACTTCGGGGATGAGCAGTTCTTC.

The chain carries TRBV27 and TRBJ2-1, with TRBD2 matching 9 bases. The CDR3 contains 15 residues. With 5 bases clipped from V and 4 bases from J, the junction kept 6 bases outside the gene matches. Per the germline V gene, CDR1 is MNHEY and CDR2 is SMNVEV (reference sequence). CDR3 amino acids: CASSARTSVYNEQFF. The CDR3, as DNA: TGTGCCAGCAGTGCCCGGACTAGCGTTTACAATGAGCAGTTCTTC.

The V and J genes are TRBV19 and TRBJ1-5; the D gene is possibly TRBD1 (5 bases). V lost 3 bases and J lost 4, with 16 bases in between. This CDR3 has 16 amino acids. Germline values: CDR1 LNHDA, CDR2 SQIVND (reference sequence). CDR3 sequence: CASSMGGSFLNQPQHF. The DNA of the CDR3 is TGTGCCAGTAGTATGGGGGGGAGTTTCCTAAATCAGCCCCAGCATTTT.

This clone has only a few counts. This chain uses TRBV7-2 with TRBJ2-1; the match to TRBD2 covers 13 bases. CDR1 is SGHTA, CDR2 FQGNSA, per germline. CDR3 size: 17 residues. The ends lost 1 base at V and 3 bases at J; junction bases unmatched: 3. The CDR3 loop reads CASSLGTSGGNYNEQFF. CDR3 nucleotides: TGTGCCAGCAGCTTAGGGACTAGCGGGGGCAACTACAATGAGCAGTTCTTC.

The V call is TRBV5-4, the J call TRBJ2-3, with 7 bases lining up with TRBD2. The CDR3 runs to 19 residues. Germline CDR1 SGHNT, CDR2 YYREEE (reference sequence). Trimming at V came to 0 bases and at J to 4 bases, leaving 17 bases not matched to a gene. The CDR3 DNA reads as TGTGCCAGCAGCTTGGAGACGCGGGGAGCCAGCGGGGTTCCAGATACGCAGTATTTT. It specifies CASSLETRGASGVPDTQYF.

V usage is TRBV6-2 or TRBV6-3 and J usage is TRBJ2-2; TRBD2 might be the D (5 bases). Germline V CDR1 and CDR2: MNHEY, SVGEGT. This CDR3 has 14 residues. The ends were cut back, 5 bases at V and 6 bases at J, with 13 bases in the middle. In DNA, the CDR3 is TGTGCCAGCAGTGGAGGACTGAGCCCCGGGGAGCTGTTTTTT. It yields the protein CASSGGLSPGELFF.

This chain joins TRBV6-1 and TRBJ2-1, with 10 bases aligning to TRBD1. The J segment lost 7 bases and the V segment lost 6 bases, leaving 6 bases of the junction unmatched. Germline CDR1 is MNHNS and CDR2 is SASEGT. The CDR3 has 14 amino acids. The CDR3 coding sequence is TGTGCCAGCAGACCGACAGGGGGCAGGAATGAGCAGTTCTTC. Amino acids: CASRPTGGRNEQFF.

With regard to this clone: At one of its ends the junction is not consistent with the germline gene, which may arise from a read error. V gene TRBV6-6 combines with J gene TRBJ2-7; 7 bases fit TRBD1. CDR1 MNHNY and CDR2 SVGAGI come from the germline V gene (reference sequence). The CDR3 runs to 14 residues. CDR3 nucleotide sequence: TGTGCCAGTAGTTCCACAGGGGTTCGCTACGAGCAGTACTTC. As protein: CASSSTGVRYEQYF.

CDR3 amino acids: CASRVDSNTGELFF. DNA of the CDR3: TGTGCCAGCAGGGTGGACTCAAACACCGGGGAGCTGTTTTTT. J is TRBJ2-2 and V is TRBV2; possibly TRBD2 for D (5 bases). The CDR3 spans 14 residues. V gave up 6 bases and J gave up 2 bases, with 10 bases separating them. In germline, CDR1 is SNHLY, CDR2 FYNNEI.

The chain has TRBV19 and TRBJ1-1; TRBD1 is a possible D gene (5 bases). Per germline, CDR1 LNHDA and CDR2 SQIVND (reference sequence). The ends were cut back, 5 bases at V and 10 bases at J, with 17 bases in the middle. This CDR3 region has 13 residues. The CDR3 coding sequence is TGTGCCAGTAGTCCAGACGGTGGCCAGGGAGCTTTCTTT. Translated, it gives CASSPDGGQGAFF. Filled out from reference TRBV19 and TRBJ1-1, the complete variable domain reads DGGITQSPKYLFRKEGQNVTLSCEQNLNHDAMYWYRQDPGQGLRLIYYSQIVNDFQKGDIAEGYSVSREKKESFPLTVTSAQKNPTAFYLCASSPDGGQGAFFGQGTRLTVV.

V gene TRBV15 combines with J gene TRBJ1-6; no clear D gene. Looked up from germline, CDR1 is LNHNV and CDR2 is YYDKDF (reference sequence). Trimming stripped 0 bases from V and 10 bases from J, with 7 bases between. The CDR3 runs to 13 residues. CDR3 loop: CATSRDPGSPLHF. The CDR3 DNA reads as TGTGCCACCAGCAGAGATCCAGGCTCACCCCTCCACTTT.